Included here is one TCR beta chain sequence, with context. With 3 bases clipped from V and 6 bases from J, the junction kept 11 bases outside the gene matches. CDR1 and CDR2 (germline): KGHSH, LQKENI. CDR3 length equals 16 residues. This entry belongs to a study of CD8 T cells in Susac syndrome. cDNA came from roughly 0.53 to 1 ug RNA primed by random hexamers. By means of immunoSEQ multiplex PCR, TCR beta CDR3 spanning 54 Vbeta and 13 Jbeta underwent amplification. TCRdb used MiXCR to reprocess the immunoSEQ multiplex PCR reads, holding one entry per CDR3 protein. The repertoire holds over 100,000 distinct CDR3 sequences, 90% to 96% seen once, with approximately 0.093% in the top ten. The study sequenced TCR beta in blood CD8+ and CD4+ T cells. It was healthy donors who served as the controls, matched for age and sex. Negative isolation yielded the CD8+ and CD4+ T cells, while FACS enriched the TEMRA cells.

Sequenced sample: CD4+ T cells from PBMCs. The receptor comes from a human donor in good health. The V gene is TRBV18, the J gene TRBJ1-1; 9 bases are shared with TRBD1. The CDR3, as DNA: TGTGCCAGCTCACCTAGACAGGGGGTAGAAACATCTGAAGCTTTCTTT. Its protein product is CASSPRQGVETSEAFF.